The source of this T cell receptor beta chain is a study of CD4 T cells in relation to SARS-CoV-2 and coronaviruses. The table came from immunoSEQ multiplex PCR; TCRdb's copy has only in-frame clones and leaves some out. The data show around 22,000 clones, with 60% to 85% seen just once and less than 20% held by the top ten. Unexposed donor CD4+ T cells date from about 2011-2018, before the COVID-19 pandemic. CD4+ T cells were isolated from the cells after more than nine days of culture. About this clone: Its antigen is unknown.

Germline CDR1 reads MNHEY; CDR2 reads SVGAGI. The CDR3 is 15 amino acids. Trimming left V 2 bases short and J 1 base short, with 11 bases between. The V call is TRBV6-5, the J call TRBJ2-5; TRBD2 is a possible D gene (5 bases). Sample: CD4+ T cells from PBMCs, cultured in vitro. The origin of this receptor is a human donor in good health. The CDR3 sequence: CASSYAASSQETQYF. CDR3 nucleotides: TGTGCCAGCAGTTACGCGGCTAGCAGCCAAGAGACCCAGTACTTC.